A single sample is the source of the 27 T cell receptor beta chains below, sequenced in a study of T cells in Graves' hyperthyroidism and ophthalmopathy. What was amplified from RNA transcripts were TCR beta CDR3 regions. TCR CDR3 underwent first-round RT-PCR with the HTBI primer set. In TCRdb, the multiplex PCR reads were re-called with MiXCR into one record per CDR3 protein. In the table there are 480,000 or so distinct CDR3 sequences, approximately 15% of which are singletons. The sequencing input was blood. The receptors were gathered from a woman younger than 35 with Graves' hyperthyroidism.

This clonotype was counted once. The rearrangement links TRBV7-8 to TRBJ1-2; D uncertain. Trimming shortened V by 5 bases and J by 5 bases, and 12 bases separated the two germline ends. The length of the CDR3 is 13 residues. In germline, CDR1 is SGHVS, CDR2 FQNEAQ. The chain's CDR3 is CASSPRTVYGYTF. CDR3 nucleotide sequence: TGTGCCAGCAGCCCCCGGACGGTTTATGGCTACACCTTC.

The V gene is TRBV19, the J gene TRBJ1-2; D not certain. The CDR3 sequence is 14 residues long. The germline V and J ends were trimmed by 3 bases and 1 base, with 9 bases remaining between them. The germline V gene has CDR1 LNHDA and CDR2 SQIVND (reference sequence). The CDR3 loop is CASSIMNGNYGYTF. CDR3 DNA: TGTGCCAGTAGTATTATGAACGGTAACTATGGCTACACCTTC.

Only a few counts were recorded for this clonotype. The chain couples TRBV20-1 to TRBJ1-1, with D possibly TRBD1 on 5 matching bases. The CDR3 extends over 13 amino acids. Trimming removed 5 bases from V and 3 bases from J, with 13 bases in between. CDR1 is DFQATT and CDR2 is SNEGSKA in the germline V gene (reference sequence). The CDR3 DNA reads as TGCAGTGCTTACAGGAGCTCGGACACTGAAGCTTTCTTT. Translating gives CSAYRSSDTEAFF.

This clonotype was detected ten times or more. V gene TRBV20-1 combines with J gene TRBJ2-5; D unresolved. Germline CDR1 DFQATT, CDR2 SNEGSKA (reference sequence). This CDR3 comprises 11 residues. Trimming cost V 6 bases and J 3 bases, with 8 bases left between them. This chain's CDR3 is CSAPPEETQYF. The CDR3 DNA follows: TGCAGTGCCCCCCCCGAAGAGACCCAGTACTTC.

This clonotype was detected many times. This CDR3 is CATSDFNRDTGELFF. Here the CDR3 DNA reads TGTGCCACCAGTGATTTCAACAGGGACACCGGGGAGCTGTTTTTT. The chain has TRBV24-1 and TRBJ2-2; the D gene is possibly TRBD1 (6 bases). CDR3 length: 15 residues. CDR1 KGHDR and CDR2 SFDVKD come from the germline V gene. Trimming took 1 base from V and 3 from J, leaving 8 bases between them.

At least ten counts were recorded for this clonotype. This sequence joins TRBV6-1 and TRBJ1-4, with 10 bases lining up with TRBD1. The CDR3 spans 17 residues. CDR1 is MNHNS, CDR2 SASEGT, per germline. V lost 5 bases and J lost 7; bases outside the gene matches: 13. The CDR3 sequence: CASSSDATGGISEKLFF. Written as DNA, the CDR3 is TGTGCCAGCAGTTCCGACGCGACAGGGGGCATCAGTGAAAAACTGTTTTTT.

This clonotype was seen at least ten times. This rearrangement joins TRBV13 to TRBJ1-1; D gene ambiguous. V lost 6 bases and J 5 bases, leaving 13 bases between the germline ends. Germline V gene data show CDR1 as PRHDT and CDR2 as FYEKMQ (reference sequence). The CDR3 length is 13 residues. The CDR3 DNA sequence: TGTGCCAGCAGGCGGGGATCGAGGACTGAAGCTTTCTTT. This encodes CASRRGSRTEAFF. The variable domain in full, with the rest retrieved from reference TRBV13 and TRBJ1-1, is AAGVIQSPRHLIKEKRETATLKCYPIPRHDTVYWYQQGPGQDPQFLISFYEKMQSDKGSIPDRFSAQQFSDYHSELNMSSLELGDSALYFCASRRGSRTEAFFGQGTRLTVV.

This clonotype was counted many times. The chain uses TRBV24-1 and TRBJ2-1; maybe TRBD2 (6 bases). Germline loops: CDR1 KGHDR, CDR2 SFDVKD. The CDR3 contains 14 residues. V lost 4 bases, J lost 5 bases, and 11 bases lay in between. The CDR3: CATSEGGVDNEQFF. The CDR3 nucleotides read TGTGCCACCAGTGAGGGGGGTGTGGACAATGAGCAGTTCTTC.

This clonotype was seen at least ten times. The chain combines TRBV24-1 with TRBJ1-2, with TRBD1 matching over 9 bases. The CDR3 is 16 amino acids. Germline V gene sequence: CDR1 KGHDR, CDR2 SFDVKD. Trimming took 7 bases from V and 2 from J; bases not matched to a gene: 10. The CDR3 nucleotides are TGTGCCACCAGCCGGGGACAGGGAATACGAAACTATGGCTACACCTTC. This encodes CATSRGQGIRNYGYTF.

This clonotype was found a few times. V usage is TRBV7-9 and J usage is TRBJ2-5; D is perhaps TRBD2 (6 bases). The ends were cut back, 1 base at V and 5 bases at J, with 14 bases in the middle. Germline CDR1 reads SEHNR; CDR2 reads FQNEAQ (reference sequence). CDR3 length: 15 amino acids. Written as DNA, the CDR3 is TGTGCCAGCAGCTTAGAAGGCGGGATGGGGGAGACCCAGTACTTC. Its protein is CASSLEGGMGETQYF.

Ten or more counts support this clonotype. V is TRBV18 and J is TRBJ1-4, with a possible D match to TRBD1 (5 bases). Per germline, CDR1 KGHSH and CDR2 LQKENI. The CDR3 extends over 13 amino acids. V lost 4 bases and J lost 7, with 10 bases in between. For the CDR3, the DNA is TGTGCCAGCTCACTACCAGGGAGTGAAAAACTGTTTTTT. This encodes CASSLPGSEKLFF.

This clonotype was seen at least ten times. The chain joins TRBV6-1 to TRBJ2-2; D is perhaps TRBD1 (6 bases). The CDR3 covers 14 residues. Germline V gives CDR1 MNHNS, CDR2 SASEGT. Trimming left V 6 bases short and J 7 bases short, with 15 bases between. This CDR3 reads CASRSTGLDGELFF. The CDR3 DNA is TGTGCCAGCAGATCTACAGGGCTCGACGGGGAGCTGTTTTTT.

This clonotype has a count of ten or more. The chain uses TRBV2 and TRBJ2-7, with D unclear. The V end lost 3 bases, the J end lost 4 bases, and 25 bases lay between the germline ends. The CDR3 is 18 amino acids. CDR1 and CDR2 (germline): SNHLY, FYNNEI. The CDR3 protein is CASSDSELWSRRAYEQYF. CDR3 nucleotides: TGTGCCAGCAGTGACAGCGAACTGTGGTCGCGGCGCGCTTACGAGCAGTACTTC.

Many counts were recorded for this clonotype. As DNA, the CDR3 is TGCGCCAGCAGCTTCGGGACAGGGGGTAATTCACCCCTCCACTTT. Translation: CASSFGTGGNSPLHF. The rearrangement joins TRBV5-1 to TRBJ1-6; 11 bases fit TRBD1. From germline, CDR1 is SGHRS and CDR2 YFSETQ. The ends lost 2 bases at V and 6 bases at J; junction bases unmatched: 1. The CDR3 is 15 amino acids.

The gene calls are TRBV3-1 and TRBJ1-2; no firm D call. Trimming stripped 1 base from V and 8 bases from J, with 8 bases between. The CDR3 consists of 12 residues. Germline V lookup: CDR1 LGHDT, CDR2 YNNKEL (reference sequence). The CDR3 protein is CASSQVTSGYTF. CDR3 DNA sequence: TGTGCCAGCAGCCAAGTGACATCCGGCTACACCTTC.

This clonotype was seen a handful of times. V usage is TRBV12-3 or TRBV12-4 and J usage is TRBJ1-4; a possible D gene is TRBD1 (5 bases). CDR3 size: 14 residues. Trimming cost V 5 bases and J 8 bases, with 15 bases left between them. CDR3 bases: TGTGCCAGCAGTGGGAGTGGGGGGAGGGAAAAACTGTTTTTT. Amino acids: CASSGSGGREKLFF.

V is TRBV6-1 and J is TRBJ1-2, with D unclear. V lost 5 bases and J 2 bases, leaving 9 bases between the germline ends. Germline V CDR1 and CDR2: MNHNS, SASEGT. The length of the CDR3 is 13 residues. CDR3 DNA: TGTGCCAGCAGTCATGTGGGGAACTATGGCTACACCTTC. This codes for CASSHVGNYGYTF.

V is TRBV6-1 and J is TRBJ2-7, with D uncertain. This CDR3 region has 13 residues. The germline V gene encodes CDR1 MNHNS and CDR2 SASEGT. Trimming left V 7 bases short and J 0 bases short, with 10 bases between. In DNA, the CDR3 is TGTGCCAGCAAAAACGCCGGCTCCTACGAGCAGTACGTC. Protein: CASKNAGSYEQYV.

The V call is TRBV19, the J call TRBJ2-1, with 10 bases matching TRBD1. Germline V gene data show CDR1 as LNHDA and CDR2 as SQIVND (reference sequence). V trimming: 6 bases; J trimming: 8 bases; junction bases outside the gene matches: 13. This CDR3 is built from 16 residues. In DNA form, the CDR3 reads TGTGCCAGTAGGTTAGGGCGACAGGGGGCGCGGGATGAGCAGTTCTTC. It is translated as CASRLGRQGARDEQFF.

This clonotype turned up a few times. V is TRBV7-3 and J is TRBJ2-5; 9 bases are shared with TRBD2. The CDR3 spans 14 residues. Germline V lookup: CDR1 SGHTA, CDR2 FQGTGA. V gave up 5 bases and J gave up 4 bases; unmatched junction bases: 5. CDR3 region: CASSPGTSRETQYF. DNA of the CDR3: TGTGCCAGCAGCCCCGGGACTAGCCGAGAGACCCAGTACTTC.

This clonotype was seen at least ten times. This chain uses TRBV29-1 with TRBJ2-1; tentatively, D is TRBD2 (5 bases). The CDR3 loop spans 14 amino acids. The ends were cut back, 6 bases at V and 0 bases at J, with 12 bases in the middle. CDR1 and CDR2 from the germline V gene are SQVTM and ANQGSEA. CDR3 DNA sequence: TGCAGCGTGGCCGACTATTACTCCTACAATGAGCAGTTCTTC. Translation gives CSVADYYSYNEQFF.

This clonotype was observed many times. This may arise from a read error, as a much more abundant clone is one base away. The chain joins TRBV2 to TRBJ2-1, with TRBD2 matching 10 bases. CDR3 size: 16 residues. CDR1 SNHLY and CDR2 FYNNEI come from the germline V gene. The V gene end was trimmed by 0 bases and the J gene end by 5 bases; junction bases not matched to a gene: 4. CDR3 coding DNA: TGTGCCAGCAGTGAAGCGATGGGACTAGCGCACAATGAGCAGTTCTTC. This codes for CASSEAMGLAHNEQFF.

Many counts were recorded for this clonotype. The chain carries TRBV10-3 and TRBJ2-5, with TRBD2 matching over 8 bases. The germline V gene has CDR1 ENHRY and CDR2 SYGVKD. V was pared by 7 bases and J by 5 bases, with 9 bases of the junction left unmatched. The CDR3 runs to 14 residues. As DNA, the CDR3 is TGTGCCATCAAGCCCGGGGGGGCGTCGGAGACCCAGTACTTC. It codes for CAIKPGGASETQYF.

Of note for this clonotype: This clone may be a read error of a much larger clone one base away. This rearrangement joins TRBV20-1 to TRBJ2-7; D is undetermined. Trimming removed 5 bases at V and 5 bases at J, with 25 bases between. Germline V gives CDR1 DFQATT, CDR2 SNEGSKA (reference sequence). This CDR3 comprises 16 residues. The CDR3 region has the DNA TGCAGTGCTTCCAGTCTCCGATTAGCCTCGTCCCACGAGCAGTACTTC. Encoded protein: CSASSLRLASSHEQYF.

To note about this clonotype: Germline and junction disagree at one end, which may indicate a read error. V usage is TRBV19 and J usage is TRBJ2-7, with D perhaps TRBD1 (6 bases). This CDR3 has 14 amino acids. Germline CDR1 reads LNHDA; CDR2 reads SQIVND (reference sequence). The CDR3 DNA is TGTGCCAGTACCCTATATTACAGGGCCCACGAGCAGCACTTC. This codes for CASTLYYRAHEQHF.

This clonotype was recorded at least ten times. The chain recombines TRBV12-3 or TRBV12-4 with TRBJ1-1; D gene unclear. The CDR3 runs to 12 residues. The V end was cut by 5 bases, the J end by 8 bases, with 12 bases between. The CDR3 sequence: CASSLGPTEAFF. CDR3 coding DNA: TGTGCCAGCAGTCTTGGGCCAACAGAAGCTTTCTTT.

This clonotype was seen just once. The chain uses TRBV6-2 or TRBV6-3 and TRBJ2-3; TRBD2 matches at 13 bases. Germline V CDR1 and CDR2: MNHEY, SVGEGT. The CDR3 totals 17 residues. Germline trimming cut 2 bases from V and 5 bases from J; bases unmatched to any gene: 7. The CDR3 nucleotides read TGTGCCAGCAGTTACAGGGGACTAGCGGGATATGAAGATACGCAGTATTTT. It yields the protein CASSYRGLAGYEDTQYF.